This T cell receptor beta chain was found in a study of shared clonotypes between healthy human individuals. Overall study results and limits: Naive CD4 clonotype sharing across several donors was approximately 5%. Clonotypes which were not shared had lower generation probabilities than clonotypes that all four donors shared.

Sequencing used immunoSEQ multiplex PCR; TCRdb keeps in-frame clones, though not all of them. The repertoire consists of over a million clones, with around 98.5% occurring once and the leading ten covering 0.36%. Concerning this clone: Its antigen is unknown.

Sequenced input: naive CD4+ T cells sorted from blood. Subset: CD45RA+ positively selected. The sequence was collected from a young man in good health.

CDR3 in amino acids: CASSTPGGGSYEQYF. The DNA of the CDR3 is TGTGCCAGCAGCACACCTGGAGGAGGGTCCTACGAGCAGTACTTC. The V and J genes are TRBV5-4 and TRBJ2-7; D might be TRBD2 (6 bases). Trimming cost V 4 bases and J 1 base, with 15 bases left between them. The V gene's germline CDR1 is SGHNT and CDR2 YYREEE (reference sequence). This CDR3 comprises 15 residues.